This entry is about one T cell receptor beta chain. These data originate in a study of sequential checkpoint blockade in melanoma. The assay was immunoSEQ multiplex PCR, and TCRdb's table has in-frame clones only and misses some. The table includes approximately 2,900 clones, about 20% detected once. The treatment is: randomized to nivolumab then ipilimumab (arm A) or the reverse (arm B). The CDR3 has 14 amino acids. CDR1 is SGHRS, CDR2 YFSETQ, per germline. Trimming left V 4 bases short and J 5 bases short, with 10 bases between. The rearrangement joins TRBV5-1 to TRBJ1-6; D uncertain. The source material was tumor tissue (inferred from file names), sampled from a patient given nivolumab and ipilimumab in sequence. The source is a human donor with melanoma. CDR3 DNA: TGCGCCAGCAGCCACCGATCGGATAATTCACCCCTCCACTTT. It is translated as CASSHRSDNSPLHF.